Listed here is a single T cell receptor (beta chain). This sample is part of a study of blood T cell repertoires in COVID-19. The germline gives CDR1 SGDLS, CDR2 YYNGEE. V was cut by 4 bases and J by 0 bases, with 16 bases left in between. CDR3 length: 16 residues. The repertoire was sequenced with immunoSEQ multiplex PCR; TCRdb's copy has only in-frame clones and lacks some. The sample lists tens of thousands of clones; roughly 80% were seen once. The sequencing input was peripheral blood. The receptor was isolated from a woman between 65 and 79 years old with acute or convalescent COVID-19. This chain joins TRBV9 and TRBJ1-1; D gene ambiguous. The CDR3 loop reads CASSSPFRNMNTEAFF. DNA for the CDR3: TGTGCCAGCAGCTCGCCCTTCAGGAACATGAACACTGAAGCTTTCTTT. The complete variable domain, with remaining parts taken from reference TRBV9 and TRBJ1-1, reads DSGVTQTPKHLITATGQRVTLRCSPRSGDLSVYWYQQSLDQGLQFLIQYYNGEERAKGNILERFSAQQFPDLHSELNLSSLELGDSALYFCASSSPFRNMNTEAFFGQGTRLTVV.